This T cell receptor beta chain was sequenced during a study of blood T cell repertoires in COVID-19. About the study: The origin of the acute and convalescent COVID-19 samples was the United States, Italy and Spain. PBMCs, B-cell-depleted T cells, or T cells were the source of the cDNA or gDNA that made up the material.

Authors' analysis steps: Quantification of nucleated cells was approximated via reference gene primer amplification. Sequenced by immunoSEQ multiplex PCR; TCRdb stores in-frame clones only, minus some. That table furnishes V, J and clone size, whereas the DNA furnished D and trimming. Seen here are 280,000 or so clones, about four fifths observed once, and the top ten hold approximately 9%. This CDR3 has 16 amino acids. Trimming removed 6 bases from V and 4 bases from J; junction bases left unmatched: 8. Germline CDR1 is MDHEN and CDR2 is SYDVKM. The TCR comes from a woman aged 45-59 years who had recovered from COVID-19. The chain couples TRBV28 to TRBJ2-5; TRBD2 aligns across 13 bases. What was sequenced was peripheral blood. CDR3 nucleotide sequence: TGTGCCAGCAGAGACGGACTAGCGGGAGTCAGAGAGACCCAGTACTTC. Protein product: CASRDGLAGVRETQYF.